Listed here are 18 T cell receptor beta chains from one sample, sequenced in a study of shared T cell receptors in the human thymus. Assay used: immunoSEQ multiplex PCR; TCRdb lists only in-frame clones, some missing. Among roughly 660,000 clones listed, 85% to 90% were seen once. These sequences were also reported in another study, on human thymus T cells.

The specimen was thymocytes. All receptors come from a boy in the first two years of life with a congenital heart defect.

This sequence joins TRBV4-3 and TRBJ2-3; 12 bases fit TRBD2. The CDR3 has 16 residues. Germline V CDR1 and CDR2: LGHNA, YSLEER. The V gene end was trimmed by 1 base and the J gene end by 5 bases; junction bases not matched to a gene: 4. Written as DNA, the CDR3 is TGCGCCAGCAGCCAAGGGACTAGCGGGATGGGAGATACGCAGTATTTT. This sequence encodes CASSQGTSGMGDTQYF.

The rearrangement links TRBV4-2 to TRBJ2-6; 10 bases agree with TRBD2. The CDR3 is 23 residues long. Trimming cost V 4 bases and J 10 bases; bases outside gene matches: 31. Germline CDR1 is LGHNA and CDR2 is YNFKEQ. CDR3: CASSPYVQLQREGPRATSNVLTF. DNA for the CDR3: TGTGCCAGCAGCCCCTATGTCCAGCTTCAGCGGGAGGGCCCGAGGGCCACCTCAAACGTCCTGACTTTC.

The genes are TRBV27 and TRBJ2-3; a possible D gene is TRBD1 (6 bases). V was shortened by 3 bases and J by 1 base, with 11 bases between the two germline ends. This CDR3 is built from 15 residues. Germline CDR1 reads MNHEY; CDR2 reads SMNVEV (reference sequence). The CDR3 sequence: CASSFKAGGTDTQYF. In nucleotides, the CDR3 is TGTGCCAGCAGTTTTAAGGCAGGGGGCACAGATACGCAGTATTTT.

The chain recombines TRBV11-1 with TRBJ2-3; TRBD2 is a possible D gene (7 bases). CDR3 length: 15 residues. Trimming took 8 bases from V and 3 from J, leaving 18 bases between them. Germline CDR1 SGHAT, CDR2 FQDESV (reference sequence). The CDR3 DNA is TGTGCCAGCGGAGGGGGGGCGGGCCTAACAGATACGCAGTATTTT. Protein: CASGGGAGLTDTQYF.

This chain uses TRBV27 with TRBJ2-1; 7 nucleotides align to TRBD2. J was trimmed by 0 bases and V by 9 bases; bases with no gene match: 2. The CDR3 covers 13 residues. From germline, CDR1 is MNHEY and CDR2 SMNVEV (reference sequence). The CDR3 DNA is TGTGCCAGTAGACTAGCCTCCTACAATGAGCAGTTCTTC. The encoded protein is CASRLASYNEQFF.

Note on this clone: The same CDR3 is also encoded by other DNA sequences in this sample. The chain links TRBV29-1 to TRBJ2-7; possibly TRBD2 for D (6 bases). Germline V gives CDR1 SQVTM, CDR2 ANQGSEA. This CDR3 has 11 amino acids. Trimming left V 4 bases short and J 4 bases short, with 8 bases between. For the CDR3, the DNA is TGCAGCGTTGGGAGGGGATACGAGCAGTACTTC. Protein product: CSVGRGYEQYF.

The chain has TRBV6-7 and TRBJ2-1; 8 nucleotides line up with TRBD2. Being an ORF, TRBV6-7 has a function that is uncertain. The CDR3 extends over 17 amino acids. The junction had 9 bases not matched to a gene; V was cut back by 2 bases and J by 3 bases. CDR3 in DNA: TGTGCCAGCAGTTACCGCTCAGCGGGAGTTGGCTACAATGAGCAGTTCTTC. Translating it yields CASSYRSAGVGYNEQFF.

On this clone: An end of the junction does not agree with germline; a read error may underlie this. V usage is TRBV14 and J usage is TRBJ2-7, with 9 bases identical to TRBD1. This CDR3 region has 12 residues. Per germline, CDR1 SGHDN and CDR2 FVKESK. In DNA form, the CDR3 reads TGTGCCAGCAGCCACCACAGGGGGCAGGGTAGCTTC. It is translated as CASSHHRGQGSF.

J is TRBJ2-5 and V is TRBV6-5, with TRBD2 matching 9 bases. The CDR3 covers 14 residues. CDR1 is MNHEY and CDR2 is SVGAGI in the germline V gene. J was trimmed by 5 bases and V by 2 bases; bases with no gene match: 3. The CDR3 DNA reads TGTGCCAGCAGTTACCTGGCGGGAGGGGAGACCCAGTACTTC. It encodes CASSYLAGGETQYF.

V and J are TRBV5-1 and TRBJ1-2; possible D gene TRBD1, 5 bases. V was clipped by 3 bases and J by 5 bases, with 20 bases between them. This CDR3 comprises 16 residues. CDR1 SGHRS and CDR2 YFSETQ come from the germline V gene. The CDR3 coding sequence is TGCGCCAGCAGCTCACTTGGAAGGTCAGGGAAATATGGCTACACCTTC. Translating it yields CASSSLGRSGKYGYTF.

This chain connects TRBV30 to TRBJ1-2, with a possible D match to TRBD1 (5 bases). CDR1 and CDR2 from the germline V gene are GTSNPN and SVGIG (reference sequence). V gave up 2 bases and J gave up 7 bases, with 17 bases separating them. This CDR3 is 14 amino acids long. The CDR3 spells CAWSQIKGVGGYTF. The CDR3 region has the DNA TGTGCCTGGAGTCAGATCAAAGGGGTGGGTGGCTACACCTTC.

The chain combines TRBV4-3 with TRBJ2-1; 7 bases fit TRBD2. J lost 3 bases, V lost 1 base, and 9 bases had no gene match. The CDR3 covers 17 residues. Per the germline V gene, CDR1 is LGHNA and CDR2 is YSLEER. The DNA for the CDR3 is TGCGCCAGCAGCCAAGGGGAGGGAGTGGGCTTCTACAATGAGCAGTTCTTC. Its protein product is CASSQGEGVGFYNEQFF.

CDR3 loop: CACGECSEQFF. CDR3 sequence (DNA): TGTGCCTGCGGGGAATGCTCTGAGCAGTTCTTC. This chain links TRBV30 with TRBJ2-1; weak D call: TRBD2 (5 bases). From germline, CDR1 is GTSNPN and CDR2 SVGIG (reference sequence). There are 11 residues in the CDR3. Between the trimmed V and J ends, which lost 6 bases and 9 bases, there was a span of 12 bases.

The rearrangement joins TRBV7-8 to TRBJ2-7; D is possibly TRBD2 (5 bases). Germline loops: CDR1 SGHVS, CDR2 FQNEAQ. This CDR3 contains 15 residues. V was shortened by 5 bases and J by 3 bases, with 17 bases between the two germline ends. Here the CDR3 reads CASSLGLPLRYEQYF. The CDR3 nucleotides are TGTGCCAGCAGCCTAGGACTCCCACTTCGCTACGAGCAGTACTTC.

The chain carries TRBV19 and TRBJ1-1; 8 bases map to TRBD1. CDR3 length: 15 residues. Germline trimming cut 8 bases from V and 5 bases from J; bases unmatched to any gene: 13. CDR1 is LNHDA and CDR2 is SQIVND in the germline V gene (reference sequence). In DNA, the CDR3 is TGTGCCAGTGTCTCCTACCGACAGGGGTATACTGAAGCTTTCTTT. This codes for CASVSYRQGYTEAFF. The variable domain in full, with the rest retrieved from reference TRBV19 and TRBJ1-1, is DGGITQSPKYLFRKEGQNVTLSCEQNLNHDAMYWYRQDPGQGLRLIYYSQIVNDFQKGDIAEGYSVSREKKESFPLTVTSAQKNPTAFYLCASVSYRQGYTEAFFGQGTRLTVV.

J is TRBJ2-3 and V is TRBV6-4; 10 bases align to TRBD2. The germline V gene has CDR1 MRHNA and CDR2 SNTAGT. CDR3 length: 15 amino acids. J lost 0 bases, V lost 5 bases, and 2 bases had no gene match. CDR3 sequence reads: CASSLSGRSTDTQYF. The CDR3 coding sequence is TGTGCCAGCAGTCTTAGCGGGAGGAGCACAGATACGCAGTATTTT.

Here the CDR3 reads CASSLTGGRGYSNQPQHF. CDR3 coding DNA: TGTGCCAGCAGTTTGACAGGGGGGAGGGGGTATAGCAATCAGCCCCAGCATTTT. The gene calls are TRBV28 and TRBJ1-5; TRBD1 aligns across 9 bases. Germline CDR1 is MDHEN and CDR2 is SYDVKM. The CDR3 is 18 amino acids. The trim removed 3 bases at V and 0 bases at J, leaving 9 bases unmatched.

The chain joins TRBV5-6 to TRBJ2-7; 7 positions agree with TRBD1. This CDR3 comprises 13 residues. V gave up 2 bases and J gave up 9 bases; unmatched junction bases: 8. Germline V gene data show CDR1 as SGHDT and CDR2 as YYEEEE. The chain's CDR3 is CASSFHRGTVQYF. Written as DNA, the CDR3 is TGTGCCAGCAGCTTCCACAGGGGAACGGTGCAGTACTTC.